The source of this T cell receptor beta chain is a study of shared clonotypes between healthy human individuals (TCRdb year 2020). A note on the overall study: A few men and two women, aged 18 to 49 years, made up the cohort. Libraries were prepared and TCR repertoires were sequenced by different laboratories using diverse techniques, in order to increase sequencing depth and limit assay-specific biases. Leukapheresis yielded between about 0.85 and 10 billion PBMCs per donor. To estimate repertoire size and how much clonotype sharing occurs between individuals, the study deeply sequenced the blood TCR repertoires of about five healthy adults.

Using the deep immunoSEQ assay, TCR CDR3 regions were amplified from genomic DNA by multiplex PCR. Extracted genomic DNA from each cell subset was distributed evenly across all wells of several immunoSEQ 96-well plates, and each plate was treated as a replicate. For unsorted PBMC, each replicate PCR was loaded with about 280 ng genomic DNA, equivalent to about 33,000 T cell genomes. Genomic DNA from unsorted PBMC was sequenced over ten immunoSEQ deep assay plates. The purified libraries were quantified using a Qubit 3.0 fluorometer, sized with a Bioanalyzer 2100, and then quantified again using the KAPA Library Quantification kit. A separate single-read 150-cycle Illumina NextSeq 550 flow cell was used to sequence each immunoSEQ 96-well plate. The original pipeline was this. Because only junctional sequences without quality scores were contained in the immunoSEQ output, filtering matching that applied to full-length reads could not be performed. Sequences were annotated with PyIR, a Python wrapper for IgBLAST v1.9, and V/J genes and CDR3 were assigned using IMGT germline references. Any read was removed if the V/J assignment was weak (E-value above 1e-6), the CDR3 was missing, or the read contained stop codons, out-of-frame junctions, or ambiguous translated residues. V3J clonotypes were defined as sequences sharing an identical inferred V gene, J gene, and CDR3 amino acid sequence. To compute the percentage overlap between repertoires, the number of shared unique clonotypes was divided by the size of the smaller repertoire. Richness of each repertoire was evaluated using RTK rarefaction, the Chao1 estimator, and Recon v2.1 estimates of unobserved clonotypes. Entries here come from immuneACCESS through TCRdb and include only in-frame sequences with V and J called. Some clones fail to appear in such tables; in the studies checked, an unresolved V gene covers under half of the shortfall, and the cause of the remainder is unknown. The V and J calls and clone size were taken over from that table, and D and trimming were inferred from the DNA. This sample is represented by 400,000 to 600,000 clones; 60% to 80% of them were singletons. The top ten hold roughly an eighth of the sample.

Study-wide findings and limitations: Pairwise subsampling led to the expectation that sequencing depth would affect the degree of clonotype sharing among donors. Because the study included only a small number of donors, the genetic and exposure-history diversity represented was limited. Sampling was restricted to blood, and TCR repertoires in tissues likely differ from the TCR repertoires found in blood.

Healthy HIV-negative adults with no recently reported acute infections or vaccinations were included as donors. Every donor was a Caucasian adult residing in Nashville, Tennessee, USA. For unsorted samples, about 90 million PBMCs were counted, and genomic DNA was extracted using the QIAamp DNA Blood Mini kit. After blood collection by leukapheresis, PBMCs were isolated using Ficoll-Histopaque density gradient centrifugation and then cryopreserved in the vapor phase of liquid nitrogen. Worth noting for this clone: Its cognate antigen has yet to be identified. Base qualities are not provided; no much larger clone lies one nucleotide away.

The CDR3 holds 18 amino acids from the cysteine to the phenylalanine. The entry retains the CDR3 DNA only, 54 bases that are in frame from base 1. The germline V gene sets CDR1 to SGHNT and CDR2 to YENEEA. V is reduced by 4 bases and J by 3 bases, leaving a spacing of 23 bases between them. Sequencing used PBMCs. This receptor was obtained from a woman aged 40 to 49 in good health. Some clones in this sample may be carry-over from other donors' samples. The rearranged segments are TRBV11-3 and TRBJ2-3; the D gene is tentatively TRBD1 or TRBD2, each matching 6 bases. CDR3 loop: CASSYGGGLAPETDTQYF. Read as DNA, the sequence is TGTGCCAGCAGCTATGGAGGGGGGCTAGCCCCCGAGACAGATACGCAGTATTTT.